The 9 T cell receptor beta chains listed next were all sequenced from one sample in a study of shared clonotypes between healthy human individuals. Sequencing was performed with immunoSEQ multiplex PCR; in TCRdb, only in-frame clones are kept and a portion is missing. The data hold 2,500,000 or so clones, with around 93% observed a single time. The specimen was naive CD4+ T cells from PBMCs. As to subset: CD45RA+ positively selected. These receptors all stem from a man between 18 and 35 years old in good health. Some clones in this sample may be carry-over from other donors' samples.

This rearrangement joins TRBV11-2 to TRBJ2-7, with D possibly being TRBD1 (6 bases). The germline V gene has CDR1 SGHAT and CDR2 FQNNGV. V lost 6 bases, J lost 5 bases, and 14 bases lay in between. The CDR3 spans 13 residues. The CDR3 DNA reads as TGTGCCAGCAGTTTCGACAGGTACCACGAGCAGTACTTC. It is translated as CASSFDRYHEQYF.

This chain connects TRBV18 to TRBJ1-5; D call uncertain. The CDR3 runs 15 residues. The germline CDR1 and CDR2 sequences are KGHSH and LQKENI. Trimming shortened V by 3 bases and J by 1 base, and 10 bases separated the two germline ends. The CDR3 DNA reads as TGTGCCAGCTCACCTGCTACGGCAAGCAATCAGCCCCAGCATTTT. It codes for CASSPATASNQPQHF.

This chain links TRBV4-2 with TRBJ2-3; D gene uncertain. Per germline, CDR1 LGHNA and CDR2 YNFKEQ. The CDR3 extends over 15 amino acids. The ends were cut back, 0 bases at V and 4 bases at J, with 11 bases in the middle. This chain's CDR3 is CASSQDQGTPDTQYF. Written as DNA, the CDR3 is TGTGCCAGCAGCCAAGACCAAGGAACCCCAGATACGCAGTATTTT.

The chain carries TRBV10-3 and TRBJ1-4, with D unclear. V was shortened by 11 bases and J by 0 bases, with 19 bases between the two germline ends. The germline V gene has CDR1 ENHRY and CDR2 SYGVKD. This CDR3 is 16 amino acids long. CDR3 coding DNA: TGTGCCTCCTCCCTTTCGGCGGCAGCAACTAATGAAAAACTGTTTTTT. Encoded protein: CASSLSAAATNEKLFF.

CDR3 in DNA: TGTGCCAGTAGACTAAGACAGGGAAGGAATGGCTACACCTTC. This encodes CASRLRQGRNGYTF. V usage is TRBV19 and J usage is TRBJ1-2, with 7 bases fitting TRBD1. The CDR3 has 14 residues. Unmatched junction bases numbered 10, after V lost 6 bases and J lost 6 bases. CDR1 and CDR2 from the germline V gene are LNHDA and SQIVND (reference sequence).

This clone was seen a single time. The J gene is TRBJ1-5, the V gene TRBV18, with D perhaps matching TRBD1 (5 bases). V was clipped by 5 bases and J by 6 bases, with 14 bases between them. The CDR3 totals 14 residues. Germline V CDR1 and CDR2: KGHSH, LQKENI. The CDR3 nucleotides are TGTGCCAGCTCAGGACCCGGGGGGGGTCAGCCCCAGCATTTT. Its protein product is CASSGPGGGQPQHF.

DNA of the CDR3: TGTGCCAGTAGGGCCGGGACTAGCGGATACAATGAGCAGTTCTTC. Its protein product is CASRAGTSGYNEQFF. V gene TRBV19 combines with J gene TRBJ2-1; TRBD2 aligns across 11 bases. CDR3 size: 15 residues. The V segment lost 6 bases and the J segment 4 bases; nucleotides outside the gene matches: 5. Germline CDR1 reads LNHDA; CDR2 reads SQIVND (reference sequence).

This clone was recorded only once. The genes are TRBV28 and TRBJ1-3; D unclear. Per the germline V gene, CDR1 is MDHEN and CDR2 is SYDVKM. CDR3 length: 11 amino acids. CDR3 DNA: TGTGTGGTTGACTCTGGAAACACCATATATTTT. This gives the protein CVVDSGNTIYF.

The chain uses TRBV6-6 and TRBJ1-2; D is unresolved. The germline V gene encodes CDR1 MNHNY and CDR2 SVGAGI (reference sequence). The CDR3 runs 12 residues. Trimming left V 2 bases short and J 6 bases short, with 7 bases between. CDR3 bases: TGTGCCAGCAGTTACGGCCAGGATGGCTACACCTTC. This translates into CASSYGQDGYTF.